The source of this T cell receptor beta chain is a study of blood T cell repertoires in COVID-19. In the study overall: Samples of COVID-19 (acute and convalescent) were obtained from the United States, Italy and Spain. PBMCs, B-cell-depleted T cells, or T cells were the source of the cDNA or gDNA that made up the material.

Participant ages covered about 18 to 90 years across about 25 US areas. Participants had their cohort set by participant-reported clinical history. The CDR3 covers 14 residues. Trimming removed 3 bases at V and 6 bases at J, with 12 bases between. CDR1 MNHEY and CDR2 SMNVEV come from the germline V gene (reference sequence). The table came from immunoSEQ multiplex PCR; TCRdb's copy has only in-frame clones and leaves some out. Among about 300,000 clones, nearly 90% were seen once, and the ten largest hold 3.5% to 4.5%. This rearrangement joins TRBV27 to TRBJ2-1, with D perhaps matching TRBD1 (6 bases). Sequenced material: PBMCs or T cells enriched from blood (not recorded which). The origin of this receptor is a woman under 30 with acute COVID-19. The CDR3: CASSFPGTINEQFF. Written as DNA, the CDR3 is TGTGCCAGCAGTTTCCCTGGGACAATCAATGAGCAGTTCTTC.